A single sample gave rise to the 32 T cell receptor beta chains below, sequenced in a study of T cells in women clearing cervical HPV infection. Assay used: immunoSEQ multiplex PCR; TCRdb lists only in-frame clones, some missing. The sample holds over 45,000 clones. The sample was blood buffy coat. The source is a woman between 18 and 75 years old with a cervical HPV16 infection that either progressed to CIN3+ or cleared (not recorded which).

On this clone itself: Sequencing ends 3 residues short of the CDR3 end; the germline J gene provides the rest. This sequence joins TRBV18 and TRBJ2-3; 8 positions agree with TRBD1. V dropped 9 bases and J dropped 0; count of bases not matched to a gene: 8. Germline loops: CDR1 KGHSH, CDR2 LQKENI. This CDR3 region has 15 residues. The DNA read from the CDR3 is TGTGCCAGACCCCAGGGGGCGGTAAGCACAGATACG. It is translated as CARPQGAVSTDT. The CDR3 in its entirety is CARPQGAVSTDTQYF.

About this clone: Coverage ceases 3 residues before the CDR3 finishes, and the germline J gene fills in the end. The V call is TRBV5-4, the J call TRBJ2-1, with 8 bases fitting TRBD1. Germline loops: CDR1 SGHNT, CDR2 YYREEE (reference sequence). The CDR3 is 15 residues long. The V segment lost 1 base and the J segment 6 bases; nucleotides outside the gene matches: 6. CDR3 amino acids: CASSLPGGIGNEQFF. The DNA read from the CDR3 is TGTGCCAGCAGCTTGCCAGGGGGCATCGGCAATGAG.

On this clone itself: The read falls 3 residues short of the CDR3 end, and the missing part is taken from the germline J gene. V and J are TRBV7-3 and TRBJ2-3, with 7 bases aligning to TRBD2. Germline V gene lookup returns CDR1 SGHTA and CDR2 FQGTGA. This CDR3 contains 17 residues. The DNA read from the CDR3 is TGTGCCAGCAGCCGCCCGGGGGGTCCCTACTTTTGGCAGCCG. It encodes CASSRPGGPYFWQP. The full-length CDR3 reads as CASSRPGGPYFWQPQYF.

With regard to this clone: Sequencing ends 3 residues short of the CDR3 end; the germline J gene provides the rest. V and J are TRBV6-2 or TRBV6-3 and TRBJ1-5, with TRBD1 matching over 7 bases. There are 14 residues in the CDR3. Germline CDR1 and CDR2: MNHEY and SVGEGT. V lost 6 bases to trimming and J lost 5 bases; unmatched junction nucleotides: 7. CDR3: CASRTGQAYQPQHF. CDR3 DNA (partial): TGTGCCAGCAGAACCGGACAGGCCTATCAGCCC.

CDR3 region: CSPVRQGHNEQFF. The covered CDR3 bases are TGCAGTCCAGTCAGACAGGGCCACAATGAG. This chain uses TRBV20-1 with TRBJ2-1, with 7 bases identical to TRBD1. The CDR3 end falls 3 residues outside the read, so it is completed with the germline J gene. The trim removed 8 bases at V and 5 bases at J, leaving 9 bases unmatched. The CDR3 has 13 amino acids. CDR1 and CDR2 (germline): DFQATT, SNEGSKA (reference sequence).

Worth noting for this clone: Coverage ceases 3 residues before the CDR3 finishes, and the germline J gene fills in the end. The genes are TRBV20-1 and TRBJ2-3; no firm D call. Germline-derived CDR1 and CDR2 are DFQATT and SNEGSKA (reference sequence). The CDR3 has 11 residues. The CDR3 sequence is CSARSLETQYF. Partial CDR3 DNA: TGCAGTGCTAGGTCGTTAGAGACG.

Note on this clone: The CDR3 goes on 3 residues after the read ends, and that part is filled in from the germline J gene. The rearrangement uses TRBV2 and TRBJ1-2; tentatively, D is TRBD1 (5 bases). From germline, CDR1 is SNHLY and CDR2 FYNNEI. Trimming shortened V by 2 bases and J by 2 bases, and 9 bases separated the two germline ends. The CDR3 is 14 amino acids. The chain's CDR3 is CASSERGANYGYTF. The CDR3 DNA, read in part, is TGTGCCAGCAGTGAAAGGGGCGCAAACTATGGC.

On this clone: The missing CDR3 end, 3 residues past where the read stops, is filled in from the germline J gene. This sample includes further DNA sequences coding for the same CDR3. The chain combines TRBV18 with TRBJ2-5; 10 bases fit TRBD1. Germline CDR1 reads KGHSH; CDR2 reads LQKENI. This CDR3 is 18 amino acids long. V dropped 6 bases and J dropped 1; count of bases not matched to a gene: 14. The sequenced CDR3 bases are TGTGCCAGCTCCCTAACCCCCGGGACAGGGGAACGCCAAGAGACC. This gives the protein CASSLTPGTGERQET. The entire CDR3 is CASSLTPGTGERQETQYF.

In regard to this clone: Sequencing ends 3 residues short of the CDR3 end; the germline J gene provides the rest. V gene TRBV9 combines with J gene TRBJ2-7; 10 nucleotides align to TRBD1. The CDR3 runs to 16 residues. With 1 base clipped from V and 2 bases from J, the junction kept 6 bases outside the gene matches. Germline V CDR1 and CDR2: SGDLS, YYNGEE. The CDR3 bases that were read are TGTGCCAGCAGCGTAACTCCCGGGACAGGGGCCTACGAG. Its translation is CASSVTPGTGAYE. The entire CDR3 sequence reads CASSVTPGTGAYEQYF.

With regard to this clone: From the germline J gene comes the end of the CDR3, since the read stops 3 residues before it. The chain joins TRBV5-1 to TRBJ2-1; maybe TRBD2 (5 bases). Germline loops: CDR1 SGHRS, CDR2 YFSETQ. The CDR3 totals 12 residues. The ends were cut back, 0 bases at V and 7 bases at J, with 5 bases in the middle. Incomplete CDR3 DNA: TGCGCCAGCAGCTTGGCGGGGAATGAG. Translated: CASSLAGNE. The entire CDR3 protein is CASSLAGNEQFF.

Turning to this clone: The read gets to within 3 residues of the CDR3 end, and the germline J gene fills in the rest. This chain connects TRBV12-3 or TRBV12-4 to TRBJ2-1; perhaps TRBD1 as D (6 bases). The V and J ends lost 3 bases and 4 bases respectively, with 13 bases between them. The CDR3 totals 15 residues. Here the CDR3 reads CASSLQGSGYNEQFF. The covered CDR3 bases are TGTGCCAGCAGTTTGCAGGGGTCGGGGTACAATGAG.

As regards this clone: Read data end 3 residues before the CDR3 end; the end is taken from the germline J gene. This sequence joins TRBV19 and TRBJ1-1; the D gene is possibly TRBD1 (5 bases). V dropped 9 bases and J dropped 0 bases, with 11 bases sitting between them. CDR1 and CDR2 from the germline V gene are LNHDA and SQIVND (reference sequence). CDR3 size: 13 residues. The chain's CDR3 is CASQDIMNTEAFF. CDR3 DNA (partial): TGTGCCAGCCAGGACATCATGAACACTGAA.

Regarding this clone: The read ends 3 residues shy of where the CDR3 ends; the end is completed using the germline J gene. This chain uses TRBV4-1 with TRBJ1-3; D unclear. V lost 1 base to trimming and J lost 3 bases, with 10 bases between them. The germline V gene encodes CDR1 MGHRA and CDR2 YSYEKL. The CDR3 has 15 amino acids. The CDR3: CASSQVYGFGNTIYF. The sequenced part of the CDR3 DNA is TGCGCCAGCAGCCAAGTGTATGGCTTTGGAAACACC.

CDR3 residues: CASSHATTGITQDGYTF. CDR3 bases read: TGTGCCAGCAGCCACGCTACGACAGGTATAACTCAGGATGGC. The chain employs TRBV9 and TRBJ1-2; the D gene is possibly TRBD1 (6 bases). The read halts 3 residues ahead of the CDR3 end, with the missing end drawn from the germline J gene. V dropped 4 bases and J dropped 6 bases, with 25 bases sitting between them. CDR1 and CDR2 from the germline V gene are SGDLS and YYNGEE. The CDR3 has 17 amino acids.

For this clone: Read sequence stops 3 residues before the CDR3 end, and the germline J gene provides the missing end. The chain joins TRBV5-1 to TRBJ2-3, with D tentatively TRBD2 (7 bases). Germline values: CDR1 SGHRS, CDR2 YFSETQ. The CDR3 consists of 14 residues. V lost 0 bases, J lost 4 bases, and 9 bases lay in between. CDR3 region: CASSLEGGADTQYF. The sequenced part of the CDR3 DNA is TGCGCCAGCAGCTTGGAGGGGGGGGCAGATACG.

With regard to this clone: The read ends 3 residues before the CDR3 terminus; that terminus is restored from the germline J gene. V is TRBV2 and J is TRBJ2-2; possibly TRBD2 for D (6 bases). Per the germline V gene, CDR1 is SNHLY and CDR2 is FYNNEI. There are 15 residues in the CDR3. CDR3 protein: CASSVGGLYNSPLFF. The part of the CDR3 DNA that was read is TGTGCCAGCAGTGTAGGAGGGCTCTATAATTCACCG.

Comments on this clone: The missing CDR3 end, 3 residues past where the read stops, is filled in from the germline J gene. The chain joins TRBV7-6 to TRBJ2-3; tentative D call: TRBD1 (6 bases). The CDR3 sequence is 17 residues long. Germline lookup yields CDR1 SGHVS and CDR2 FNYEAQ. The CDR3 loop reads CASSLVPGNRVRETQYF. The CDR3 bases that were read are TGTGCCAGCAGCTTAGTTCCCGGCAACAGGGTGAGGGAGACG. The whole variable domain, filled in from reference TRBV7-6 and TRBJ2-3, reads GAGVSQSPRYKVTKRGQDVALRCDPISGHVSLYWYRQALGQGPEFLTYFNYEAQQDKSGLPNDRFSAERPEGSISTLTIQRTEQRDSAMYRCASSLVPGNRVRETQYFGPGTRLTVL.

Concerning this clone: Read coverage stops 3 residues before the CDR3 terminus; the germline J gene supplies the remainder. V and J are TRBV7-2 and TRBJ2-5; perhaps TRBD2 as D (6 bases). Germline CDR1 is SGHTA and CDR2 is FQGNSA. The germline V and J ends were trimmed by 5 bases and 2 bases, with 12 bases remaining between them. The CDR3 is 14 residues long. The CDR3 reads CASSPEAGQETQYF. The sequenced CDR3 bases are TGTGCCAGCAGCCCAGAGGCGGGGCAAGAGACC. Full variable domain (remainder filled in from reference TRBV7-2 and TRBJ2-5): GAGVSQSPSNKVTEKGKDVELRCDPISGHTALYWYRQSLGQGLEFLIYFQGNSAPDKSGLPSDRFSAERTGGSVSTLTIQRTQQEDSAVYLCASSPEAGQETQYFGPGTRLLVL.

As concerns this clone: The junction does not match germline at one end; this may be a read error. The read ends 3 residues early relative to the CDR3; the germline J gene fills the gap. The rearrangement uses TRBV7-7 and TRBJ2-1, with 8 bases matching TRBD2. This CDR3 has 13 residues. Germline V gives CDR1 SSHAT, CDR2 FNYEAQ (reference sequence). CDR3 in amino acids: CASSLGLADEQFF. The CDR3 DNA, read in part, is TGTGCTAGCAGCTTAGGACTAGCCGATGAG. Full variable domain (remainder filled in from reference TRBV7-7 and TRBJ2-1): GAGVSQSPRYKVTKRGQDVTLRCDPISSHATLYWYQQALGQGPEFLTYFNYEAQPDKSGLPSDRFSAERPEGSISTLTIQRTEQRDSAMYRCASSLGLADEQFFGPGTRLTVL.

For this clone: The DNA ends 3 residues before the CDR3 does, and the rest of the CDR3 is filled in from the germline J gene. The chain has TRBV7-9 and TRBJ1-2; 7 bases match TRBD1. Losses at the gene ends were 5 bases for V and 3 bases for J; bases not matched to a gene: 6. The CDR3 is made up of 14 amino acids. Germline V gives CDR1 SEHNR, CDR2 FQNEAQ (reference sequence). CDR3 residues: CASSIDRAYYGYTF. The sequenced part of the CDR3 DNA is TGTGCCAGCAGCATCGACAGGGCTTACTATGGC.

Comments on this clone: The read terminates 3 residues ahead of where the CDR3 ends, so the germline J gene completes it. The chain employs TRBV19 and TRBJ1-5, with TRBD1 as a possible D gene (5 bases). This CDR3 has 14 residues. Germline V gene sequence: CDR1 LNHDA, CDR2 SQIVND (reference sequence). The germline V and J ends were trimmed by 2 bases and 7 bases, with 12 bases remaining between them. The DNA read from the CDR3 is TGTGCCAGTAGTATACAGGGAGGGAACCAGCCC. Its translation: CASSIQGGNQP. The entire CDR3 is CASSIQGGNQPQHF.

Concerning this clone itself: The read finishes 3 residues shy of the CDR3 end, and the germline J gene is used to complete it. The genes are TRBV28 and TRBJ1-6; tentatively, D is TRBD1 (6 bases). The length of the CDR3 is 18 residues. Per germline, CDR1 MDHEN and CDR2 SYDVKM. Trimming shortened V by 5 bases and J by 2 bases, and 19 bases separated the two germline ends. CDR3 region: CASSGVGRGAAYNSPLHF. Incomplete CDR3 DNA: TGTGCCAGCAGTGGGGTCGGACGGGGGGCCGCCTATAATTCACCC.

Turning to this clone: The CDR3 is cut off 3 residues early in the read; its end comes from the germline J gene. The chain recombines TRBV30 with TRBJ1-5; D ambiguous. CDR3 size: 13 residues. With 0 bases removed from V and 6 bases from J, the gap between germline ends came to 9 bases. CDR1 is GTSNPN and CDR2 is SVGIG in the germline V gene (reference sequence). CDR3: CAWSVAGVQPQHF. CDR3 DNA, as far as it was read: TGTGCCTGGAGTGTTGCCGGGGTTCAGCCC.

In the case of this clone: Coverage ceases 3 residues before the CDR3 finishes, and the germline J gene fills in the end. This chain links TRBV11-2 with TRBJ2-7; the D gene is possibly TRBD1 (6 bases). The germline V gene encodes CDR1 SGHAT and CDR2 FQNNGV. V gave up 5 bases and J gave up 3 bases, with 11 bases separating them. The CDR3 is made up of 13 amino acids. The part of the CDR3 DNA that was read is TGTGCCAGCAGCCCCCAGACAGGCTACGAG. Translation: CASSPQTGYE. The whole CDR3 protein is CASSPQTGYEQYF.

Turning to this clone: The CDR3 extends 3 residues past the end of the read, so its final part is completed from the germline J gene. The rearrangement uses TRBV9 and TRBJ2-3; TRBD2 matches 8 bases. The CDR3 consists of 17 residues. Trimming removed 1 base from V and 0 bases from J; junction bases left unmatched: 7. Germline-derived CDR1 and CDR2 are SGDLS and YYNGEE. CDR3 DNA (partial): TGTGCCAGCAGCGTACCCTCAAGCGGGGGAAGCACAGATACG. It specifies CASSVPSSGGSTDT. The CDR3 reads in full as CASSVPSSGGSTDTQYF.

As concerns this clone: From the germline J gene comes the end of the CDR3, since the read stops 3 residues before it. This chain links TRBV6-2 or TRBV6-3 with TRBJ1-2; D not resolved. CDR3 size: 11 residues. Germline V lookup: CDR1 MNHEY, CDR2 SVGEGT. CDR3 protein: CASRSIYDYTF. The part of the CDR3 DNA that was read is TGTGCCAGCAGGTCAATCTACGAC.

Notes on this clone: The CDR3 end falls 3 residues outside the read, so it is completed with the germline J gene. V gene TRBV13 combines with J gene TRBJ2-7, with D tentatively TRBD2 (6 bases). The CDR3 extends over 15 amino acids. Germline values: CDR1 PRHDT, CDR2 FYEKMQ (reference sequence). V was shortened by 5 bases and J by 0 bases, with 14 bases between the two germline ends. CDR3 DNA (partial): TGTGCCAGCAGCCAAGGGACTTCGAGCTCCTACGAG. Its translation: CASSQGTSSSYE. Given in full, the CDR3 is CASSQGTSSSYEQYF.

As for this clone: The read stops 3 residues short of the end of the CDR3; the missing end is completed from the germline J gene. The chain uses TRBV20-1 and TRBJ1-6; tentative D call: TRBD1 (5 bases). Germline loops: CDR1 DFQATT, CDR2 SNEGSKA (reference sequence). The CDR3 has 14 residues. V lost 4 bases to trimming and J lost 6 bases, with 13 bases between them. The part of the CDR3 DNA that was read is TGCAGTGCTATCGGGGGGGGGATTAATTCACCC. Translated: CSAIGGGINSP. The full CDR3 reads CSAIGGGINSPLHF.

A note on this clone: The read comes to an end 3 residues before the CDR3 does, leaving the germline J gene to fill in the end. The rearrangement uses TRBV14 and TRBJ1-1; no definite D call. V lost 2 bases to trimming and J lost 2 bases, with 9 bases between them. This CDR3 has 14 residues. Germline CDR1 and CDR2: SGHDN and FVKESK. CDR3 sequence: CASSQYQTNTEAFF. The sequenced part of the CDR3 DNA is TGTGCCAGCAGCCAATACCAGACAAACACTGAA.

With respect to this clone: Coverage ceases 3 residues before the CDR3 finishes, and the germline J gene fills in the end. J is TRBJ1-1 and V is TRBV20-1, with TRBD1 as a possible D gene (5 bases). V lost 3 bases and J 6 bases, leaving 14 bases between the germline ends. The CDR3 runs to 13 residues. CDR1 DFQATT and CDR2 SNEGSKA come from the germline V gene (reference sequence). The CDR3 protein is CSASPGLGPEAFF. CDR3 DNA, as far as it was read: TGCAGTGCTAGTCCAGGCCTGGGGCCTGAA.

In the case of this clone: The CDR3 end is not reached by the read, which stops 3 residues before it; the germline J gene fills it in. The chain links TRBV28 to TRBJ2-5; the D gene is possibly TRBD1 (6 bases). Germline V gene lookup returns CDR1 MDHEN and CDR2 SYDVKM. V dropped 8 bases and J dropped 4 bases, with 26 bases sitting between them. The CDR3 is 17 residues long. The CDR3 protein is CASSTRGFTGRGETQYF. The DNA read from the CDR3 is TGTGCCAGCTCAACTCGCGGGTTTACAGGGCGAGGAGAGACC.

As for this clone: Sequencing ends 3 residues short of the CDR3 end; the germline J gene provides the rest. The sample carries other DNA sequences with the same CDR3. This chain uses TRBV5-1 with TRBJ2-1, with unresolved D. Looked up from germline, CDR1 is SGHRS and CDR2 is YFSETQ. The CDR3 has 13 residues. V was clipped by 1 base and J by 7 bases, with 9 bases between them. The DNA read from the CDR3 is TGCGCCAGCAGCTTGTCGTCAGGAAATGAG. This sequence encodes CASSLSSGNE. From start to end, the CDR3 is CASSLSSGNEQFF.